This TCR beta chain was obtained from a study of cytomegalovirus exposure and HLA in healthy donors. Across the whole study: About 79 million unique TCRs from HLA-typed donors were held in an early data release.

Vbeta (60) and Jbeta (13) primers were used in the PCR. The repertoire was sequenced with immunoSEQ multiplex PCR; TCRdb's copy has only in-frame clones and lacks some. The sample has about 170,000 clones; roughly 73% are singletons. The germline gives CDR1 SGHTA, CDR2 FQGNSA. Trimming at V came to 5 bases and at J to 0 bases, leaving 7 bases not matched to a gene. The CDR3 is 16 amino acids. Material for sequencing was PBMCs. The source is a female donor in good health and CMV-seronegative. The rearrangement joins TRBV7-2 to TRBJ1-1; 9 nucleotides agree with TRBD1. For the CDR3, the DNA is TGTGCCAGCAGCCCCCTGGACAGGGGCTTGAACACTGAAGCTTTCTTT. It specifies CASSPLDRGLNTEAFF.